This TCR beta chain was sequenced for a study of cytomegalovirus exposure and HLA in healthy donors. V was pared by 4 bases and J by 6 bases, with 4 bases between. The V gene's germline CDR1 is SGHAT and CDR2 FQNNGV. The length of the CDR3 is 10 residues. 60 Vbeta and 13 Jbeta primers were used in PCR. Sequencing was performed with immunoSEQ multiplex PCR; in TCRdb, only in-frame clones are kept and a portion is missing. The sample yields roughly 100,000 clones, about 9.5% seen once. The sequence derives from a man aged 40-50 years in good health and CMV-seropositive. Sequencing used PBMCs. This chain connects TRBV11-2 to TRBJ2-7; D gene ambiguous. The CDR3 DNA reads TGTGCCAGCAGCTCGGTCGAGCAGTACTTC. This encodes CASSSVEQYF.